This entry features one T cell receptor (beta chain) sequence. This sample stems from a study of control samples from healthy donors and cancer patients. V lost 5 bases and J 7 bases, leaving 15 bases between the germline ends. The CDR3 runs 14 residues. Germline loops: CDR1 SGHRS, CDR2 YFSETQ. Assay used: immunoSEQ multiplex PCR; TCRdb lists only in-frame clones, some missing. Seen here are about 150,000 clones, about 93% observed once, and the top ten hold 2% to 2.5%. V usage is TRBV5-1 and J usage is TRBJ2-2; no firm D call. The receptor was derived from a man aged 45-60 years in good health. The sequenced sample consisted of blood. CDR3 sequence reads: CASSSGASYGELFF. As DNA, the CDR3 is TGCGCCAGCAGTAGTGGAGCAAGTTACGGGGAGCTGTTTTTT. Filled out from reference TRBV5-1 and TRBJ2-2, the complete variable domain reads KAGVTQTPRYLIKTRGQQVTLSCSPISGHRSVSWYQQTPGQGLQFLFEYFSETQRNKGNFPGRFSGRQFSNSRSEMNVSTLELGDSALYLCASSSGASYGELFFGEGSRLTVL.